This T cell receptor beta chain stems from a study of cytomegalovirus exposure and HLA in healthy donors. The overall study: Out of 150 million to 200 million T cells, an earlier analysis found fewer than 140 million unique TCR beta sequences in total.

PCR was performed using 60 Vbeta and 13 Jbeta primers. Method: immunoSEQ multiplex PCR; TCRdb's copy keeps in-frame clones and lacks some. The sample yields around 150,000 clones, approximately 85% seen once. CDR1 SGHRS and CDR2 YFSETQ come from the germline V gene. Unmatched junction bases numbered 3, after V lost 4 bases and J lost 1 base. The CDR3 spans 14 residues. All donors participated as healthy donors of bone marrow. Points from the study as a whole: A previous analysis found most TCR beta V segments productive roughly 87% or roughly 30% of the time. Highly shared variants forming one cluster were likely a sequencing artifact.

About this clone: Its specificity is not known.

The TCR comes from a man aged 45-65 years in good health and CMV-seropositive. The sequenced sample consisted of PBMCs. The J gene is TRBJ2-5, the V gene TRBV5-1; 8 bases fit TRBD1. For the CDR3, the DNA is TGCGCCAGCAGCGGGACAGGACCCCAAGAGACCCAGTACTTC. Residues: CASSGTGPQETQYF.